This entry is about one T cell receptor beta chain. Its antigen specificity is not known. Per-base quality was not reported, and no clone a single base away is much larger than it. RNA was extracted with the RNeasy kit and 0.5 to 1 ug was reverse transcribed using random hexamers. The immunoSEQ multiplex PCR assay, which covers 54 Vbeta and 13 Jbeta segments, was used to amplify TCR beta CDR3 regions. Bias from PCR amplification was corrected by using a synthetic template baseline for primer optimization and for computational correction. Per the authors' processing: Reads were annotated to V, D and J genes according to IMGT and were analyzed with immunoSEQ Analyzer, with only productive sequences retained. Clonality was computed as one minus Shannon entropy normalized by log2 of the number of productive unique sequences. For each patient and control, public and private clones were evaluated among the 100 most prevalent clones. Clones were defined as Susac-specific if absent from the healthy and MS cohorts, from more than 900 published viral clones and from other ImmuneACCESS disease sequences. TCRdb reran the public reads through fastp at Q25 and MiXCR, keeping productive beta chains. Duplicate CDR3 protein sequences are folded into a single record with the most common DNA and genes. TCRdb's processing, not the authors', yielded these V and J calls. In this sample the table shows about 200,000 distinct CDR3 sequences, 85% to 95% of which occur a single time. Of the sample, approximately 0.1% is held by the ten largest clones.

Taken from the germline V gene, the CDR1 and CDR2 loops are SNHLY and FYNNEI. There are 13 amino acids in the CDR3, from cysteine to phenylalanine inclusive. Only CDR3 DNA remains: 39 bases, in frame from the first base. Trimming takes 9 bases off V and 5 bases off J; junction bases not matched to a gene: 7. The sample is drawn from a study of CD8 T cells in Susac syndrome (dated by TCRdb to about 2019). In the study overall: Repertoire sequencing was used to test whether CD8+ T cell activation and differentiation in Susac syndrome was antigen driven.

The paper as a whole reports these results and caveats: The number of individuals in the TCR sequencing and HLA analysis was recognized as being relatively small.

Peripheral blood CD8+ and CD4+ T cells from healthy donors, Susac syndrome patients and multiple sclerosis patients were profiled using high-throughput TCR beta sequencing. Healthy donors were included as age- and sex-matched controls. Bulk CD8+ and CD4+ T cells were purified by magnetic negative isolation, whereas CD8+ TEMRA cells were enriched by FACS. Blood was drawn into EDTA tubes, processed within 24 hours, and PBMCs were isolated by density gradient centrifugation. PBMCs intended for TCR sequencing were cryopreserved in liquid nitrogen and thawed later in a water bath at 37 degrees C. The sorted or isolated CD4+, CD8+ and CD8+ TEMRA cells had a purity of 90% or higher.

Recombination joined TRBV2 with TRBJ2-1; a stretch of 7 junction bases matches TRBD1. The source material was CD4+ T cells from PBMCs. This clonotype was sampled from a human donor in good health. This receptor has the CDR3 CARTGIANNEQFF. The DNA sequence reads TGTGCCAGGACAGGGATCGCGAACAATGAGCAGTTCTTC.